This is a list of T cell receptor beta chains from one sample in a study of human T cells and chemical hapten exposure. TCRdb passed the RACE reads through MiXCR, listing each CDR3 protein once. The sample gives 75,000 to 80,000 distinct CDR3 sequences, 8.5% to 9.5% of which show up once; about 1.7% is in the top ten. Sequenced sample: whole blood. The receptors here all came from a female donor in good health. Some clones in this sample may be carry-over from other donors' samples. Each CDR3 is given with its conserved first and last residue. The order of the fields is J gene, clone size, D gene, V gene, CDR3 DNA, CDR3 protein. A D gene is named only where the DNA matches it firmly. Only some rows state a clone size, as once, few, many or a class for expanded clones.

J gene: TRBJ1-1; clone size: NA; D gene: TRBD1; V gene: TRBV3-1; CDR3 DNA: TGTGCCAGCAGCCAAGAACGTGGGACAGGGCTTCCTGCTTTCTTT; CDR3 protein: CASSQERGTGLPAFF
J gene: TRBJ1-3; clone size: NA; D gene: TRBD1; V gene: TRBV7-6; CDR3 DNA: TGTGCCAGCAGCCTATCGGACAGGGTTGGAAACACCATATATTTT; CDR3 protein: CASSLSDRVGNTIYF
J gene: TRBJ2-5; clone size: NA; D gene: NA; V gene: TRBV2; CDR3 DNA: TGTGCCAGCCTCCTGGGTGGAGAGACCCAGTACTTC; CDR3 protein: CASLLGGETQYF
J gene: TRBJ2-1; clone size: many; D gene: NA; V gene: TRBV5-1; CDR3 DNA: TGCGCCAGCAGCATAGACTCGGGGAACAATGAGCAGTTCTTC; CDR3 protein: CASSIDSGNNEQFF
J gene: TRBJ1-2; clone size: few; D gene: NA; V gene: TRBV29-1; CDR3 DNA: TGCAGCGTTCCGGGAGCTGTAGGCTACACCTTC; CDR3 protein: CSVPGAVGYTF
J gene: TRBJ2-6; clone size: many; D gene: NA; V gene: TRBV10-3; CDR3 DNA: TGTGCCATCAGTGAGGTAACCGGGGCCAACGTCCTGACTTTC; CDR3 protein: CAISEVTGANVLTF
J gene: TRBJ1-4; clone size: many; D gene: TRBD1; V gene: TRBV12-3/TRBV12-4; CDR3 DNA: TGTGCCAGCAGCGATGAACAGGGGGCTTCGGCAAAACTGTTTTTT; CDR3 protein: CASSDEQGASAKLFF
J gene: TRBJ1-1; clone size: NA; D gene: TRBD1; V gene: TRBV5-1; CDR3 DNA: TGCGCCAGCAGCCTGGGGACAGGAGGGGTGATTTCCGAAGCTTTCTTT; CDR3 protein: CASSLGTGGVISEAFF
J gene: TRBJ2-7; clone size: NA; D gene: NA; V gene: TRBV25-1; CDR3 DNA: TGTGCCAGCAGTGTTAGACAGCCCTACGAGCAGTACTTC; CDR3 protein: CASSVRQPYEQYF
J gene: TRBJ2-1; clone size: many; D gene: NA; V gene: TRBV6-6; CDR3 DNA: TGTGCCAGCACCCTGGACCGGGGCCCTGAGCAGTTCTTC; CDR3 protein: CASTLDRGPEQFF
J gene: TRBJ2-3; clone size: few; D gene: TRBD2; V gene: TRBV2; CDR3 DNA: TGTGCCAGCAGCCTAGAACTAGCGGGGGGAGCAGATACGCAGTATTTT; CDR3 protein: CASSLELAGGADTQYF
J gene: TRBJ1-2; clone size: many; D gene: NA; V gene: TRBV5-6; CDR3 DNA: TGTGCCAGCAGCAAGTGGAGGATCAACTATGGCTACACCTTC; CDR3 protein: CASSKWRINYGYTF
J gene: TRBJ2-7; clone size: NA; D gene: TRBD1; V gene: TRBV7-2; CDR3 DNA: TGTGCCAGCAGCCCGACACCGGGACAGGGCTACGAGCAGTACTTC; CDR3 protein: CASSPTPGQGYEQYF
J gene: TRBJ2-7; clone size: many; D gene: NA; V gene: TRBV27; CDR3 DNA: TGTGCCAGCAACAAACTTAAGCCCCGGGACTCGTCCTACGAGCAGTACTTC; CDR3 protein: CASNKLKPRDSSYEQYF
J gene: TRBJ1-4; clone size: many; D gene: NA; V gene: TRBV29-1; CDR3 DNA: TGCAGCGTTGAAGGGGGGAATGAAAAACTGTTTTTT; CDR3 protein: CSVEGGNEKLFF
J gene: TRBJ1-5; clone size: many; D gene: TRBD1; V gene: TRBV5-6; CDR3 DNA: TGTGCCAGCAGCCGGGCAGGGGGACAGCCCCAGCATTTT; CDR3 protein: CASSRAGGQPQHF
J gene: TRBJ1-5; clone size: NA; D gene: TRBD1; V gene: TRBV27; CDR3 DNA: TGTGCCAGCAGAGGACAGGCATATCAGCCCCAGCATTTT; CDR3 protein: CASRGQAYQPQHF
J gene: TRBJ2-7; clone size: many; D gene: NA; V gene: TRBV29-1; CDR3 DNA: TGCAGCGTTGGAGCTGGTTACGAGCAGTACTTC; CDR3 protein: CSVGAGYEQYF
J gene: TRBJ2-5; clone size: once; D gene: NA; V gene: TRBV2; CDR3 DNA: TGTGCCAGCAGTGAAGGACCGCTTGGGCCGCCCCAGTACTTC; CDR3 protein: CASSEGPLGPPQYF
J gene: TRBJ2-7; clone size: many; D gene: NA; V gene: TRBV29-1; CDR3 DNA: TGCAGCGTCATAGAGGTAATGGACGAGCAGTACTTC; CDR3 protein: CSVIEVMDEQYF
J gene: TRBJ2-7; clone size: NA; D gene: NA; V gene: TRBV7-9; CDR3 DNA: TGTGCCAGCAGCTTAGCCGGGACCTTGCTCCCACTCGAGCAGTACTTC; CDR3 protein: CASSLAGTLLPLEQYF
J gene: TRBJ2-5; clone size: many; D gene: TRBD2; V gene: TRBV10-3; CDR3 DNA: TGTGCCACCACCTCCGGGACTAGCGACTCGCGGACCCAGTACTTC; CDR3 protein: CATTSGTSDSRTQYF
J gene: TRBJ2-7; clone size: NA; D gene: TRBD1; V gene: TRBV2; CDR3 DNA: TGTGCCAGCCGGGACAGGACCTACGAGCAGTACTTC; CDR3 protein: CASRDRTYEQYF
J gene: TRBJ2-6; clone size: NA; D gene: NA; V gene: TRBV12-5; CDR3 DNA: TGTGCTAGTGGTTTGCACGTGTACAGCGACGGGGCCTCTGGGGCCAACGTCCTGACTTTC; CDR3 protein: CASGLHVYSDGASGANVLTF
J gene: TRBJ1-2; clone size: NA; D gene: TRBD1; V gene: TRBV4-2; CDR3 DNA: TGTGCCAGCAGCCAAAACACAGGGGGCTTCCCTAACTATGGCTACACCTTC; CDR3 protein: CASSQNTGGFPNYGYTF
J gene: TRBJ1-4; clone size: NA; D gene: NA; V gene: TRBV5-5; CDR3 DNA: TGTGCCAGCAGCTTGGTCTCTGAGGGACCACTGTTTTTT; CDR3 protein: CASSLVSEGPLFF
J gene: TRBJ2-1; clone size: many; D gene: TRBD1; V gene: TRBV19; CDR3 DNA: TGTGCCAGTTCCCCGACCCCCAGGGGGCCGTATGAGCAGTTCTTC; CDR3 protein: CASSPTPRGPYEQFF